Listed below are T cell receptor beta chains from one sample, sequenced in a study of blood T cell repertoires in COVID-19. Using immunoSEQ multiplex PCR, the repertoire was profiled, and TCRdb retains in-frame clones only, with some absent. This table holds about 210,000 clones, roughly 84% found once. Material: peripheral blood. These receptors were collected from a man in his forties who had recovered from COVID-19. The CDR3 runs from the conserved cysteine through the conserved F or W. The D gene is left open where the match is weak.

V gene: TRBV7-2
D gene: TRBD1
J gene: TRBJ1-2
CDR3 protein: CASSLRGGQGGIYTF

V gene: TRBV19
D gene: .
J gene: TRBJ1-1
CDR3 protein: CASSLSPSTEAFF

V gene: TRBV19
D gene: TRBD1
J gene: TRBJ1-2
CDR3 protein: CASNRGGFYGYTF

V gene: TRBV9
D gene: TRBD2
J gene: TRBJ2-5
CDR3 protein: CASSVAPTREGGTQYF

V gene: TRBV19
D gene: .
J gene: TRBJ2-1
CDR3 protein: CASSIIGGGTAPSYNEQFF

V gene: TRBV12-3/TRBV12-4
D gene: TRBD1
J gene: TRBJ2-7
CDR3 protein: CASSPGTVSVQYF

V gene: TRBV7-6
D gene: TRBD2
J gene: TRBJ2-2
CDR3 protein: CASSLGGSSGSQDPGELFF

V gene: TRBV5-5
D gene: TRBD1
J gene: TRBJ1-6
CDR3 protein: CASSFGTGNNSPLHF

V gene: TRBV7-9
D gene: .
J gene: TRBJ1-4
CDR3 protein: CASSQLRYNEKLFF

V gene: TRBV25-1
D gene: TRBD2
J gene: TRBJ2-1
CDR3 protein: CASRGTSGIAYNEQFF

V gene: TRBV11-2
D gene: TRBD2
J gene: TRBJ2-7
CDR3 protein: CASSFAASGLYEQYF

V gene: TRBV29-1
D gene: TRBD1
J gene: TRBJ2-1
CDR3 protein: CSVTGTADNEQFF

V gene: TRBV10-3
D gene: TRBD2
J gene: TRBJ2-7
CDR3 protein: CAISAHSGGAASTYEQYF

V gene: TRBV3-1/TRBV3-2
D gene: .
J gene: TRBJ2-5
CDR3 protein: CASTPGQYQETQYF

V gene: TRBV9
D gene: .
J gene: TRBJ1-3
CDR3 protein: CASSPTGVPGNTIYF

V gene: TRBV12-5
D gene: TRBD2
J gene: TRBJ2-5
CDR3 protein: CASGAGTSGRASQETQYF

V gene: TRBV2
D gene: .
J gene: TRBJ2-5
CDR3 protein: CASSEWSEGTQYF

V gene: TRBV4-1
D gene: .
J gene: TRBJ2-3
CDR3 protein: CASSQDGQGWTDTQYF

V gene: TRBV10-3
D gene: .
J gene: TRBJ2-1
CDR3 protein: CAISEFGGDNEQFF

V gene: TRBV5-1
D gene: TRBD2
J gene: TRBJ2-5
CDR3 protein: CASSLGGLAGEQETQYF

V gene: TRBV18
D gene: TRBD1
J gene: TRBJ2-1
CDR3 protein: CASSPPRTGGNNEQFF